What follows is one T cell receptor (beta chain) and its context. The antigen is unknown. This sample was included in a study of cytomegalovirus exposure and HLA in healthy donors. Study-level points and caveats: The study had only CMV serostatus as immune exposure information. Previously analyzed data showed that most TCR beta V segments were productive at a frequency of about 90% or about 30%. Three of the chains that were CMV-associated were confirmed in vitro to be specific for CMV antigens.

Primers: 60 Vbeta forward and 13 Jbeta reverse. TCRdb's table, derived via immunoSEQ multiplex PCR, lists solely in-frame clones and lacks some. This table has tens of thousands of clones, over 60% appearing once. Sequencing was carried out using PBMCs. The clonotype was recovered from a female donor in good health and CMV-seronegative.

CDR3 DNA sequence: TGCGCCAGCAGCTTGGGACAGCAAGTCGATACGCAGTATTTT. This encodes CASSLGQQVDTQYF. This chain connects TRBV5-1 to TRBJ2-3, with D perhaps TRBD1 (5 bases). The CDR3 extends over 14 amino acids. Germline values: CDR1 SGHRS, CDR2 YFSETQ. Trimming shortened V by 0 bases and J by 6 bases, and 11 bases separated the two germline ends. The whole variable domain, filled in from reference TRBV5-1 and TRBJ2-3, reads KAGVTQTPRYLIKTRGQQVTLSCSPISGHRSVSWYQQTPGQGLQFLFEYFSETQRNKGNFPGRFSGRQFSNSRSEMNVSTLELGDSALYLCASSLGQQVDTQYFGPGTRLTVL.